One T cell receptor beta chain is described in this entry. These data originate in a study of technical replicates of blood from a handful of donors. This table comes from immunoSEQ multiplex PCR, and its TCRdb copy is limited to in-frame clones, with some not included. The repertoire holds about 70,000 clones, about 90% seen once, with roughly 0.4% in the top ten. This CDR3 contains 12 residues. The ends lost 10 bases at V and 6 bases at J; junction bases unmatched: 4. Germline V gene lookup returns CDR1 SNHLY and CDR2 FYNNEI. The specimen was T cells isolated from PBMCs. This chain links TRBV2 with TRBJ2-2, with 8 bases aligning to TRBD2. This clonotype was obtained from a human donor in good health. In DNA, the CDR3 is TGTGCCATCCAGCGGGAGTCCGGGGAGCTGTTTTTT. Its protein product is CAIQRESGELFF.